Sequencing of this T cell receptor (beta chain) was carried out in a study of blood T cell repertoires in COVID-19. Study as a whole: PBMCs, B-cell-depleted T cells, or T cells were the source of the cDNA or gDNA that made up the material.

Under the authors' procedure: Nucleated cell number was recorded as an estimate derived from reference gene primer amplification. Produced via immunoSEQ multiplex PCR; TCRdb's table is partial and in-frame only. V and J calls plus clone size are reproduced from that table; the DNA served to infer D and trimming. The sample contains about 70,000 clones, approximately 86% of which appear only once. The TCR originated in a human donor in a cohort sampled during active COVID-19. The sequenced sample consisted of peripheral blood.

The DNA for the CDR3 is TGTGCCAGCAGTTTAATTTTCAGGATTACCTACGAGCAGTACTTC. Translated, it gives CASSLIFRITYEQYF. V and J are TRBV27 and TRBJ2-7; no firm D call. The CDR3 length is 15 residues. V lost 2 bases to trimming and J lost 2 bases, with 13 bases between them. The germline CDR1 and CDR2 sequences are MNHEY and SMNVEV (reference sequence).